Described below is a single T cell receptor (beta chain) sequence and its context. Antigen: not known. One junction end does not reproduce the germline sequence, and a read error may be involved. Fresh 10 ml peripheral blood yielded PBMCs. The sample belongs to a study of T cells in Graves' hyperthyroidism and ophthalmopathy. About the research overall: The initial diagnosis was the point when peripheral blood was collected, ahead of any treatment.

The CDR3 is 15 residues long. Germline V CDR1 and CDR2: MNHEY, SVGEGT. Amplified TCR beta CDR3 regions derived from RNA transcripts. The HTBI set primed first-round TCR CDR3 RT-PCR. From the multiplex PCR reads, TCRdb called clonotypes with MiXCR, one entry per CDR3 protein. The sample yields hundreds of thousands of distinct CDR3 sequences, 15% to 20% seen once. Regarding the study as a whole: The model's output predicted ophthalmopathy at a median of 6.5 months prior to onset.

The receptor was derived from a man aged 35-49 years with Graves' ophthalmopathy. The chain is built from TRBV6-2 or TRBV6-3 and TRBJ2-1; no clear D. The material sequenced was blood. The CDR3 loop reads CANSSSLNLGNEQFF. The CDR3 nucleotides are TGTGCCAACAGTTCCTCTCTAAACCTGGGGAATGAGCAGTTCTTC.